This T cell receptor beta chain was captured in a study of beta chain features in type 1 diabetes. The overall study: Cells sorted and examined across all samples totaled 90 million to 120 million.

Per germline, CDR1 MGHRA and CDR2 YSYEKL. The CDR3 consists of 16 residues. V shed 0 bases and J shed 1 base, with 9 bases lying between them. This clone has only a few counts. The antigen remains unidentified. Of the isolated RNA, all was reverse transcribed, and so the sequenced material was expressed TCRB transcripts. The method was immunoSEQ multiplex PCR; TCRdb's version includes in-frame clones alone and lacks a portion of them. The sample includes under 300,000 clones, around 22% of them seen just once. Findings and limits, study-wide: VDJ junctions sequenced from type 1 diabetes patients showed fewer insertions and more deletions. TCRB rearrangement may or may not be influenced by HLA type; here this remained unresolved. Compared with healthy donors, patients appeared to share more similar naive, central memory and regulatory TCRB repertoires. People with Type 1 diabetes carried modestly yet significantly shorter TCRB CDR3s in all four CD4+ subsets.

V and J are TRBV4-1 and TRBJ2-2; D possibly corresponds to TRBD1 (6 bases). The sequencing input was naive CD4+ T cells from blood. The origin of this receptor is a woman in her 30s with type 1 diabetes. The CDR3 DNA reads as TGCGCCAGCAGCCAAGATCCCAGGGGGAACACCGGGGAGCTGTTTTTT. Translation gives CASSQDPRGNTGELFF.